The next 4 T cell receptor beta chains were all read from a single sample in a study of T cell responses to AZD1222 COVID-19 vaccine. TCRdb's table, derived via immunoSEQ multiplex PCR, lists solely in-frame clones and lacks some. Altogether some 100,000 clones are present, more than 85% being singletons, with the ten largest covering 3.1%. The specimen comprised peripheral blood, sampled 28 days after the second AZD1222 dose. These receptors were collected from an adult who received the AZD1222 COVID-19 vaccine.

V gene TRBV4-3 combines with J gene TRBJ1-2; D is unclear. Germline CDR1 and CDR2: LGHNA and YSLEER. Trimming took 0 bases from V and 2 from J, leaving 19 bases between them. The CDR3 totals 18 residues. Here the CDR3 reads CASSQDRAATSKNYGYTF. In DNA form, the CDR3 reads TGCGCCAGCAGCCAAGATCGAGCCGCGACATCTAAAAACTATGGCTACACCTTC.

This chain joins TRBV19 and TRBJ1-5, with unresolved D. Germline V lookup: CDR1 LNHDA, CDR2 SQIVND (reference sequence). This CDR3 spans 16 amino acids. Trimming left V 1 base short and J 5 bases short, with 15 bases between. Written as DNA, the CDR3 is TGTGCCAGTAGTATAGGAAGGAGCTTCCAGTATCAGCCCCAGCATTTT. Translated, it gives CASSIGRSFQYQPQHF.

CDR3 sequence (DNA): TGTGCCAGCAGTTACCAGGGGGGAGAGACCCAGTACTTC. This encodes CASSYQGGETQYF. This chain connects TRBV6-5 to TRBJ2-5; a possible D gene is TRBD1 (7 bases). Trimming took 2 bases from V and 4 from J, leaving 8 bases between them. Germline CDR1 reads MNHEY; CDR2 reads SVGAGI. CDR3 size: 13 residues.

This chain connects TRBV7-8 to TRBJ1-3; a weak D match, TRBD1 (5 bases). Germline V CDR1 and CDR2: SGHVS, FQNEAQ. This CDR3 region has 15 residues. Trimming pared 5 bases from V and 7 bases from J, leaving 18 bases between. CDR3 in amino acids: CASSPSDIRWNTIYF. The CDR3 DNA reads as TGTGCCAGCAGCCCCTCGGACATAAGGTGGAACACCATATATTTT.